The T cell receptor (beta chain) described here comes from a study of shared clonotypes between healthy human individuals. General study findings and limits: All-four-donor shared clonotypes had higher generation probabilities than non-shared clonotypes did. A generally larger estimated richness was seen in naive subsets than in memory subsets.

The method was immunoSEQ multiplex PCR; TCRdb's version includes in-frame clones alone and lacks a portion of them. The table includes about 1 million clones, 65% to 80% detected once. The sample holds one count of this clone. The target antigen is unknown. V was pared by 2 bases and J by 2 bases, with 4 bases between. CDR3 length: 14 amino acids. The germline CDR1 and CDR2 sequences are KGHSH and LQKENI. The source material was memory CD4+ T cells sorted from blood. The subset denotes: CD45RA-negative fraction. The rearrangement uses TRBV18 and TRBJ2-6; D is undetermined. The clonotype originates from a man between 18 and 29 years old in good health. The DNA of the CDR3 is TGTGCCAGCTCACCAGGTACTGGGGCCAACGTCCTGACTTTC. Translation gives CASSPGTGANVLTF.